The subject of this entry is one T cell receptor beta chain. Its specificity is unknown. The data stem from a study of persistence of HIV-infected CD4 T cells. Stimulation used around 10 ug/mL lysate from CMV-infected fibroblasts. Sorting of responding CD4+ T cells relied on upregulated CD40 ligand together with CD69. This was the immunoSEQ version 4 assay in survey mode. Assay: immunoSEQ multiplex PCR; the TCRdb copy retains only in-frame clones and omits some. The sample contains approximately 20,000 clones, about four fifths of which appear only once. With 1 base clipped from V and 3 bases from J, the junction kept 3 bases outside the gene matches. The CDR3 covers 14 residues. Germline V gene data show CDR1 as SGHTA and CDR2 as FQGNSA. Study-wide points: Bulk TCR data could not be restricted to HIV-1-infected CMV-responding cells. TCR oligoclonality correlated with proviral oligoclonality in the same sorted populations. CMV- and Gag-responding cells had lower TCRbeta richness than CD3/CD28-responding cells. Degenerate expanded CDR3beta sequences were enriched among CMV- and Gag-responding cells.

Sequencing was performed on CD4+ T cells sorted from PBMCs after approximately 19-hour stimulation, taken from a patient who received antiretroviral therapy. V is TRBV7-2 and J is TRBJ2-7; 7 bases are shared with TRBD1. This clonotype originated in an adult man with HIV who was CMV-seropositive. CDR3 protein: CASSLVAGGYEQYF. The CDR3 region has the DNA TGTGCCAGCAGCTTAGTCGCAGGGGGCTACGAGCAGTACTTC.